This T cell receptor (beta chain) came from a study of CD8+CD57+ T cells in acquired aplastic anemia. Genomic DNA, serving as template, underwent TCR beta VDJ and CDR3 profiling. TCRdb reprocessed the reads with MiXCR, giving one entry per CDR3 protein. The top ten hold approximately 1.1% of the sample, which has under 200,000 distinct CDR3 sequences, just under 45% seen once. This clonotype was counted many times. V lost 0 bases and J 5 bases, leaving 9 bases between the germline ends. This CDR3 is built from 15 residues. Germline V CDR1 and CDR2: SGHRS, YFSETQ. This TCR came from a human donor in good health. The J gene is TRBJ2-6, the V gene TRBV5-1, with D perhaps TRBD1 (5 bases). Sequencing was performed on sorted CD4+, CD8+, or CD8+CD57+ T cells (not recorded which) from PBMCs. CDR3 protein: CASSLGQMRANVLTF. The CDR3 DNA sequence: TGCGCCAGCAGCTTGGGACAGATGCGGGCCAACGTCCTGACTTTC.